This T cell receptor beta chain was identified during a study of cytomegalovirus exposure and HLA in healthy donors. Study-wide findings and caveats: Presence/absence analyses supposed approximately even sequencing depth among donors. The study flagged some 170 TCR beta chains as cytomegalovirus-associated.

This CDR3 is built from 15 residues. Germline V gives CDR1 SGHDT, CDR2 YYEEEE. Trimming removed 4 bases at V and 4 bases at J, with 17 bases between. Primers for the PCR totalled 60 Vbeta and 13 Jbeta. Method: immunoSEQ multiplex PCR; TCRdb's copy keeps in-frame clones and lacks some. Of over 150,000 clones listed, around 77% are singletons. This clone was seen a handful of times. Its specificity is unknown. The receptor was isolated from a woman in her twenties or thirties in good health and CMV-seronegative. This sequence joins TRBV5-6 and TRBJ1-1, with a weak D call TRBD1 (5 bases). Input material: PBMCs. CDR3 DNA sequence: TGTGCCAGCAGCCATACGAACAGTGGGGCCACTGAAGCTTTCTTT. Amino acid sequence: CASSHTNSGATEAFF. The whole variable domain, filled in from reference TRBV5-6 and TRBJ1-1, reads DAGVTQSPTHLIKTRGQQVTLRCSPKSGHDTVSWYQQALGQGPQFIFQYYEEEERQRGNFPDRFSGHQFPNYSSELNVNALLLGDSALYLCASSHTNSGATEAFFGQGTRLTVV.